What follows is one T cell receptor beta chain and its context. In the source study's methods: Amplifying reference gene primers gave estimates of nucleated cell counts. Data came from immunoSEQ multiplex PCR; TCRdb stores just in-frame clones and leaves some out. The V and J calls and clone size come from that table; D and trimming were worked out from the DNA. The table records 80,000 to 100,000 clones, approximately 86% of them present only once. These data originate in a study of blood T cell repertoires in COVID-19. Across the whole study: Acute and convalescent COVID-19 samples came from the United States, Italy and Spain. PBMCs, B-cell-depleted T cells, or T cells were the source of the cDNA or gDNA that made up the material.

J lost 7 bases, V lost 5 bases, and 17 bases had no gene match. This CDR3 has 18 residues. Germline lookup yields CDR1 SGHAT and CDR2 FQNNGV. J is TRBJ2-1 and V is TRBV11-2; 10 bases fit TRBD2. The receptor comes from a man aged 50 to 59 with acute or convalescent COVID-19. Material for sequencing was peripheral blood. In DNA form, the CDR3 reads TGTGCCAGCAGCCCCACGCGGGGGACTAGCGAAGGTTGGAATGAGCAGTTCTTC. Translating it yields CASSPTRGTSEGWNEQFF.